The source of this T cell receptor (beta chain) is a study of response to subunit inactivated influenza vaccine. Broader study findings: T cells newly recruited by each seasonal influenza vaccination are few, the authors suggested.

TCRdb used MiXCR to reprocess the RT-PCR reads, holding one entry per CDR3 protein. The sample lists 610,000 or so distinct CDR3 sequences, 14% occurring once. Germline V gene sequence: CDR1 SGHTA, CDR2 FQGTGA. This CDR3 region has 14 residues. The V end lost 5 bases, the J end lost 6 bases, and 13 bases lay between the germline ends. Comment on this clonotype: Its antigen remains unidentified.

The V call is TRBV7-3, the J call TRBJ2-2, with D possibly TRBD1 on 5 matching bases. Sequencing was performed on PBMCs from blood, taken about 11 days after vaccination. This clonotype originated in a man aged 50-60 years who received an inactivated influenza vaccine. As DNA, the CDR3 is TGTGCCAGCAGCATCACTCCAGGGTCCGGGGAGCTGTTTTTT. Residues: CASSITPGSGELFF.